This T cell receptor beta chain was documented in a study of identical twins (dated by TCRdb to the mid-2010s). Turning to the overall study: TCR alpha and beta repertoires from monozygotic twins, unrelated adults of various ages and cord blood were deep-sequenced to test whether fetal clonotypes persist. To rule out contamination, replicate twin experiments were performed at different times with different library preparation protocols. What the research found in general, with its limitations: Compared with coincidental sharing between unrelated individuals, out-of-frame TCR alpha sequences shared between twins showed an excess of sequences with low generation probability. The excess sharing between twins in beta out-of-frame sequences was weaker because fewer shared sequences reduced the signal-to-noise ratio. Abundant cord blood beta clonotypes had fewer insertions, young adult naive repertoires showed a similar but weaker trend, and memory repertoires showed no such trend. In monozygotic twins, recombination models systematically underestimated out-of-frame TCR alpha sharing, but the models matched the sharing seen between unrelated individuals. Because the same donors could not be followed over many years, the conclusions depended on cross-sectional statistical analysis. Invariant T cells such as MAIT and iNKT could partly confound zero-insertion analyses, though diverse VJ usage argued against this for most clonotypes.

Every donor was a healthy Caucasian. Concerning this clonotype: What antigen it recognizes has not been identified. No much larger clone is present one base from it, and per-base qualities are unavailable.

The library was prepared using 5' RACE. Sequenced on an Illumina HiSeq 2000. Template switching introduced a universal primer binding site; the final cDNA contained a unique molecular identifier, enabling accurate counting of TCR cDNA molecules. Specific primers in the conserved constant-segment region were used to synthesize first-strand cDNA for TCR alpha and beta chains. To control for contamination, every cDNA library carried two barcodes: a SMART-Mk sample barcode plus Illumina barcodes. TruSeq adapter sequences, together with Illumina sample barcodes, were added in two successive PCR steps. The TCR alpha and beta cDNA libraries were sequenced on the Illumina HiSeq platform using custom primers. The authors' analysis ran thus. MiGEC was used to process raw reads and extract unique molecular identifiers, and MiXCR was used to find CDR3 positions. Recombination models were inferred per individual with the repgenHMM and IGoR tools using an EM algorithm. Shared clonotype analysis was performed with the tcR package in R, normalizing sharing by the product of cloneset sizes. To study raw recombination without the effects of thymic and clonal selection, out-of-frame nonproductive sequences were analyzed. In TCRdb, the public reads were trimmed at Q25 with fastp and aligned with MiXCR, with productive beta chains retained. Rows are combined by CDR3 protein, so each entry shows the most common genes and DNA. These V and J calls rely on TCRdb rather than the paper's analysis. This sample holds 1,800,000 or so distinct CDR3 sequences; about 32% were observed only once. In total, the top ten clones hold about 0.27% of the sample.

V lost 0 bases and J lost 3 bases; the stretch between them is 9 bases long. Looking up the germline V gene yields CDR1 SGHRS and CDR2 YFSETQ. The CDR3 holds 14 amino acids from the cysteine to the phenylalanine. Only CDR3 DNA is held: 42 bases, read in frame from base 1. In this chain, TRBV5-1 is recombined with TRBJ1-2; a tentative D match to TRBD1 spans 5 bases. This receptor was obtained from a newborn girl in good health. Sequencing was performed on cord blood. The DNA sequence follows: TGCGCCAGCAGCTTGGACCAGGGACACTATGGCTACACCTTC. Its protein product is CASSLDQGHYGYTF. With the portions outside the CDR3 filled from the reference TRBV5-1 and TRBJ1-2 genes, the complete variable region becomes KAGVTQTPRYLIKTRGQQVTLSCSPISGHRSVSWYQQTPGQGLQFLFEYFSETQRNKGNFPGRFSGRQFSNSRSEMNVSTLELGDSALYLCASSLDQGHYGYTFGSGTRLTVV.